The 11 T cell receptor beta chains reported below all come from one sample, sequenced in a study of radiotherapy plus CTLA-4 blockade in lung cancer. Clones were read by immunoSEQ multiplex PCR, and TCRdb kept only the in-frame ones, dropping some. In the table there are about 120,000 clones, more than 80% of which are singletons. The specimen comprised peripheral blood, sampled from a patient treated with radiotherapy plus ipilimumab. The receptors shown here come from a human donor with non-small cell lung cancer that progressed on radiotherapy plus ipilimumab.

The CDR3 spells CASSATVWNTGELFF. CDR3 DNA sequence: TGTGCCAGCTCAGCTACGGTGTGGAACACCGGGGAGCTGTTTTTT. This chain links TRBV18 with TRBJ2-2; no definite D call. The CDR3 contains 15 residues. Germline V lookup: CDR1 KGHSH, CDR2 LQKENI. V dropped 5 bases and J dropped 1 base, with 11 bases sitting between them.

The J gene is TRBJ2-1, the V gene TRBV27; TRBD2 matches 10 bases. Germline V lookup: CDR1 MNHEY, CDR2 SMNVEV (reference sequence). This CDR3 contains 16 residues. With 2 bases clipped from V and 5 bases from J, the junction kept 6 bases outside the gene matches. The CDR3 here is CASSLAGTSANNEQFF. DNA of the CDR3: TGTGCCAGCAGTTTAGCTGGGACTAGCGCCAACAATGAGCAGTTCTTC.

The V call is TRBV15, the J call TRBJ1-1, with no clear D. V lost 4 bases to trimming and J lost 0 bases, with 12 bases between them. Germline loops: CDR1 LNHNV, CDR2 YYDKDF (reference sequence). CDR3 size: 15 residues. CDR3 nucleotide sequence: TGTGCCACCAGCATCACGGACGGTTTGAACACTGAAGCTTTCTTT. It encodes CATSITDGLNTEAFF. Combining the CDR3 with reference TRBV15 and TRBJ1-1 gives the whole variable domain DAMVIQNPRYQVTQFGKPVTLSCSQTLNHNVMYWYQQKSSQAPKLLFHYYDKDFNNEADTPDNFQSRRPNTSFCFLDIRSPGLGDTAMYLCATSITDGLNTEAFFGQGTRLTVV.

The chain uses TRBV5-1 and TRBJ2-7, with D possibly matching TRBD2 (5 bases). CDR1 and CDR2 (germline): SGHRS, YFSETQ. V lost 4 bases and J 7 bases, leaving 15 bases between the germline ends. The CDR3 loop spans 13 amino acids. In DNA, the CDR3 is TGCGCCAGCAGCCCGGACGGTCCGGGGGAGCAGTACTTC. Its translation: CASSPDGPGEQYF.

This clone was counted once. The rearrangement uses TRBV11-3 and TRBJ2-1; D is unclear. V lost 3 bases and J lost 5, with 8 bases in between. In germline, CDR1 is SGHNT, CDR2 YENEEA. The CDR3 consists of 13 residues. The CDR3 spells CASSFGGNNEQFF. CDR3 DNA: TGTGCCAGCAGCTTCGGCGGAAACAATGAGCAGTTCTTC. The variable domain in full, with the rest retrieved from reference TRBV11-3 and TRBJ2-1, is EAGVVQSPRYKIIEKKQPVAFWCNPISGHNTLYWYLQNLGQGPELLIRYENEEAVDDSQLPKDRFSAERLKGVDSTLKIQPAELGDSAVYLCASSFGGNNEQFFGPGTRLTVL.

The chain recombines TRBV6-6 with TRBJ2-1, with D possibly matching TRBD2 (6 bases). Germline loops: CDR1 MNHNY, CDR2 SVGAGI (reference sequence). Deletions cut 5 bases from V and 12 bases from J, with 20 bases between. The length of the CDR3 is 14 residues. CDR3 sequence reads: CASSLPSTRMVQFF. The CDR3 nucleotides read TGTGCCAGCAGTCTCCCATCGACTAGAATGGTGCAGTTCTTC.

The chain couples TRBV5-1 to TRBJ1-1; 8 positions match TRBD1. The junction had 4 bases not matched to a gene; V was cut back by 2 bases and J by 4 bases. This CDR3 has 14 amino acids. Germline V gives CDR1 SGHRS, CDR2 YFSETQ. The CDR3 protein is CASSFLDRATEAFF. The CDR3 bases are TGCGCCAGCAGCTTTTTGGACAGGGCCACTGAAGCTTTCTTT.

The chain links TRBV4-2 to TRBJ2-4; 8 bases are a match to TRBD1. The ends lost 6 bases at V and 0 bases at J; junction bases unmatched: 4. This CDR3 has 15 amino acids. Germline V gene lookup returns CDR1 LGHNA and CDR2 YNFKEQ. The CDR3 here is CASRPTGEAKNIQYF. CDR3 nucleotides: TGTGCCAGCAGACCGACAGGGGAAGCCAAAAACATTCAGTACTTC.

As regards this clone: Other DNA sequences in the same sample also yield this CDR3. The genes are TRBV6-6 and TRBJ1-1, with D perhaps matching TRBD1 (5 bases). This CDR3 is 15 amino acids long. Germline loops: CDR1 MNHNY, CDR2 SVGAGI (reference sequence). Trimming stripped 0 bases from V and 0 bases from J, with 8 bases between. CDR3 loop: CASSYSRQLNTEAFF. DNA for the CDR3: TGTGCCAGCAGTTACTCCCGACAGTTGAACACTGAAGCTTTCTTT.

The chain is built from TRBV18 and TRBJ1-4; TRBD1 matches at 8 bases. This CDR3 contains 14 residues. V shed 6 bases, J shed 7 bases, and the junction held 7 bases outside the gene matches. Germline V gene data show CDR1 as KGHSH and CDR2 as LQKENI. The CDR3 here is CASSPGGIGEKLFF. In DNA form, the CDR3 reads TGTGCCAGCTCCCCAGGGGGCATTGGTGAAAAACTGTTTTTT. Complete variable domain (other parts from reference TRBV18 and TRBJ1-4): NAGVMQNPRHLVRRRGQEARLRCSPMKGHSHVYWYRQLPEEGLKFMVYLQKENIIDESGMPKERFSAEFPKEGPSILRIQQVVRGDSAAYFCASSPGGIGEKLFFGSGTQLSVL.

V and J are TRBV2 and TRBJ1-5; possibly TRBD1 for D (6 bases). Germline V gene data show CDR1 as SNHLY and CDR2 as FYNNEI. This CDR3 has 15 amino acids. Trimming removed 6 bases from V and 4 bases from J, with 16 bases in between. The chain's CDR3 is CASRGYIQGNQPQHF. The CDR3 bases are TGTGCCAGCAGAGGATATATCCAGGGGAATCAGCCCCAGCATTTT. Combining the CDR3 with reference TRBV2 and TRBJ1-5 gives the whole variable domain EPEVTQTPSHQVTQMGQEVILRCVPISNHLYFYWYRQILGQKVEFLVSFYNNEISEKSEIFDDQFSVERPDGSNFTLKIRSTKLEDSAMYFCASRGYIQGNQPQHFGDGTRLSIL.